This T cell receptor beta chain was recorded in a study of blood T cell repertoires in COVID-19. Study overall: Specimens from acute and convalescent COVID-19 originated in the United States, Italy and Spain.

Generated by immunoSEQ multiplex PCR, the TCRdb table keeps only in-frame clones and is missing some. Counted here are 100,000 or so clones, approximately 83% occurring once; the ten biggest clones make up 3.8%. This TCR came from a man aged 55 to 70 with acute or convalescent COVID-19. The sequenced sample was peripheral blood.

This chain's CDR3 is CASSSKSGPFYEQYF. Here the CDR3 DNA reads TGTGCCAGCAGCTCGAAGTCAGGGCCCTTCTACGAGCAGTACTTC. The rearrangement links TRBV3-1 (or the pseudogene TRBV3-2) to TRBJ2-7, with D possibly matching TRBD1 (5 bases). Germline loops: CDR1 LGHDT, CDR2 YNNKEL (reference sequence). V was trimmed by 5 bases and J by 3 bases, leaving 17 bases between them. The CDR3 sequence is 15 residues long.